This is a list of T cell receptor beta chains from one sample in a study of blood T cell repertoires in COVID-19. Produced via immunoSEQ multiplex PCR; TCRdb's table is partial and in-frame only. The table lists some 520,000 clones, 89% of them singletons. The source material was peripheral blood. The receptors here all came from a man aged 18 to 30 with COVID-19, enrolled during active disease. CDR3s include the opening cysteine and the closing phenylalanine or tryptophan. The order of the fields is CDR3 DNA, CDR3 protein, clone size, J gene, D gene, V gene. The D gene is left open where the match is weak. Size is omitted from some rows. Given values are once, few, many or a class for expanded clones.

CDR3 DNA: TGTGCCTGCCCGGGACTGAATTCACCCCTCCACTTT
CDR3 protein: CACPGLNSPLHF
clone size: .
J gene: TRBJ1-6
D gene: .
V gene: TRBV30

CDR3 DNA: TGTGCCAGCAGCACTAGCCCGCAGGGGGCTAGCAATGGCTACACCTTC
CDR3 protein: CASSTSPQGASNGYTF
clone size: .
J gene: TRBJ1-2
D gene: TRBD1
V gene: TRBV7-9

CDR3 DNA: TGTGCCAGCAGTTACGGAGACAGAATCCATGAGCAGTTCTTC
CDR3 protein: CASSYGDRIHEQFF
clone size: .
J gene: TRBJ2-1
D gene: .
V gene: TRBV6-5

CDR3 DNA: TGTGCCAGCAGCTTTAGCGGGAGTGGTACAGATACGCAGTATTTT
CDR3 protein: CASSFSGSGTDTQYF
clone size: .
J gene: TRBJ2-3
D gene: TRBD2
V gene: TRBV7-9

CDR3 DNA: TGTGCCACTATAAATATGGGGGGAAGGGAAAAACTGTTTTTT
CDR3 protein: CATINMGGREKLFF
clone size: .
J gene: TRBJ1-4
D gene: .
V gene: TRBV27

CDR3 DNA: TGCGCCAGCAGCTCTGAAACTGGGACTACCTACTCCTACGAGCAGTACTTC
CDR3 protein: CASSSETGTTYSYEQYF
clone size: once
J gene: TRBJ2-7
D gene: TRBD2
V gene: TRBV5-1

CDR3 DNA: TGTGCCAGCAGCTTGGGGACTAGCGAGAGCTCCTACGAGCAGTACTTC
CDR3 protein: CASSLGTSESSYEQYF
clone size: .
J gene: TRBJ2-7
D gene: TRBD2
V gene: TRBV7-8

CDR3 DNA: TGTGCCAGTAGCAACGGAGTCAGTGGGAGGGGGTATGGCTACACCTTC
CDR3 protein: CASSNGVSGRGYGYTF
clone size: .
J gene: TRBJ1-2
D gene: .
V gene: TRBV19

CDR3 DNA: TGTGCCAGCAGCCAAGGAATCTTTCTTACTAGCGCCCACAATGAGCAGTTCTTC
CDR3 protein: CASSQGIFLTSAHNEQFF
clone size: .
J gene: TRBJ2-1
D gene: TRBD2
V gene: TRBV3-1/TRBV3-2

CDR3 DNA: TGTGCCAGCAGCTCGGGGGTGTCTGGCGCAGATACGCAGTATTTT
CDR3 protein: CASSSGVSGADTQYF
clone size: .
J gene: TRBJ2-3
D gene: .
V gene: TRBV13

CDR3 DNA: TGTGCCAGCAGCTTAGCATCGGCCAGGGCCTCGGAGCAGTACTTC
CDR3 protein: CASSLASARASEQYF
clone size: .
J gene: TRBJ2-7
D gene: .
V gene: TRBV7-9

CDR3 DNA: TGCGCCAGCAGCTGGTCCCAGGGGACAGAAGTTTACTACGAGCAGTACTTC
CDR3 protein: CASSWSQGTEVYYEQYF
clone size: .
J gene: TRBJ2-7
D gene: TRBD1
V gene: TRBV5-1

CDR3 DNA: TGTGCCAGCTCCGAGCTTGTGGGAGGCGAGCAGTACTTC
CDR3 protein: CASSELVGGEQYF
clone size: once
J gene: TRBJ2-7
D gene: .
V gene: TRBV18

CDR3 DNA: TGTGCCAGCAGCTCGCCGAACTACAACGAGCAGTACTTC
CDR3 protein: CASSSPNYNEQYF
clone size: .
J gene: TRBJ2-7
D gene: .
V gene: TRBV7-8

CDR3 DNA: TGTGCCAGCTCACCAGGGACAGACTACGAGCAGTACTTC
CDR3 protein: CASSPGTDYEQYF
clone size: .
J gene: TRBJ2-7
D gene: TRBD1
V gene: TRBV18

CDR3 DNA: TGTGCCAGCAGCCAAGAGACGAGGGGGCCCTACGAGCAGTACTTC
CDR3 protein: CASSQETRGPYEQYF
clone size: .
J gene: TRBJ2-7
D gene: TRBD1
V gene: TRBV14

CDR3 DNA: TGTGCCAGCGGGACAGGGCTATACGAGCAGTACTTC
CDR3 protein: CASGTGLYEQYF
clone size: .
J gene: TRBJ2-7
D gene: TRBD1
V gene: TRBV5-8

CDR3 DNA: TGTGCCAGCAGCTCCCGGGGGGGGGCCGAAGGGACCCAGTACTTC
CDR3 protein: CASSSRGGAEGTQYF
clone size: .
J gene: TRBJ2-5
D gene: TRBD2
V gene: TRBV3-1/TRBV3-2

CDR3 DNA: TGTGCCATCAGTGAGAGACTTTCGAGCTCCTACGAGCAGTACTTC
CDR3 protein: CAISERLSSSYEQYF
clone size: .
J gene: TRBJ2-7
D gene: .
V gene: TRBV10-3

CDR3 DNA: TGTGCCAGCAGCCCGTCGTACACTGAAGCTTTCTTT
CDR3 protein: CASSPSYTEAFF
clone size: .
J gene: TRBJ1-1
D gene: .
V gene: TRBV9